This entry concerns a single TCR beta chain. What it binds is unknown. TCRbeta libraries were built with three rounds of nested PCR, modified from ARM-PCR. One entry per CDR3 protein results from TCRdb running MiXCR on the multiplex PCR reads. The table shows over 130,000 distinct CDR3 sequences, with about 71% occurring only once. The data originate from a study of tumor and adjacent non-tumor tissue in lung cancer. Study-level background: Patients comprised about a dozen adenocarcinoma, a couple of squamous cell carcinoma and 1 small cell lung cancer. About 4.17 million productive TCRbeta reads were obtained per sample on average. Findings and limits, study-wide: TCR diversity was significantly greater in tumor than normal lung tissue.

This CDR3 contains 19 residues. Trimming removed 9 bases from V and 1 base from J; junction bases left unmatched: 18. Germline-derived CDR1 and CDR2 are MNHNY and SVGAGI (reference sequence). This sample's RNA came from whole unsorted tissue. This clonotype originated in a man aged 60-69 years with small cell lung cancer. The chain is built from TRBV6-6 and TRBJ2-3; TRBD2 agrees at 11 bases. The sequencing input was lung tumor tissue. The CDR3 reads CASSPGVAGGPKGTDTQYF. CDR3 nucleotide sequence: TGTGCCAGTAGTCCCGGAGTAGCGGGAGGGCCTAAAGGCACAGATACGCAGTATTTT.